Listed below are T cell receptor beta chains from one sample, sequenced in a study of T cell responses to AZD1222 COVID-19 vaccine. The assay was immunoSEQ multiplex PCR, and TCRdb's table has in-frame clones only and misses some. The sample comprises some 120,000 clones, around 89% of which are singletons, and roughly 4.4% rests with the top ten. This sample comprised peripheral blood, obtained on day 0 of AZD1222 vaccination. Source of these receptors: an adult in good health. Each CDR3 is given with its conserved first and last residue. The D gene is left open where the match is weak. Size is stated for part of the rows, as once, few or many counts, or as a class when the clone is expanded.

CDR3 protein | CDR3 DNA | J gene | clone size | V gene | D gene
CASSSGPLNTEAFF | TGCGCCAGCAGCTCTGGGCCCTTGAACACTGAAGCTTTCTTT | TRBJ1-1 | - | TRBV5-1 | -
CASRDRTNEKLFF | TGTGCCAGCAGGGACAGGACTAATGAAAAACTGTTTTTT | TRBJ1-4 | - | TRBV6-5 | TRBD1
CASPEAPRRTTNEKLFF | TGTGCCAGCCCCGAGGCGCCTCGGAGGACAACTAATGAAAAACTGTTTTTT | TRBJ1-4 | - | TRBV7-6 | -
CASSYTEKLFF | TGTGCCAGCAGTTACACGGAAAAACTGTTTTTT | TRBJ1-4 | few | TRBV6-2/TRBV6-3 | -
CASSRPTVNTEAFF | TGTGCCAGCAGCCGCCCCACAGTGAACACTGAGGCTTTCTTT | TRBJ1-1 | - | TRBV27 | -
CASSLDGGANTDTQYF | TGCGCCAGCAGCTTGGATGGCGGTGCCAACACAGATACGCAGTATTTT | TRBJ2-3 | - | TRBV5-1 | -
CASSTPSPDTQYF | TGTGCCAGCAGCACGCCTAGCCCAGATACGCAGTATTTT | TRBJ2-3 | many | TRBV13 | -
CASSRTGVETQYF | TGCGCCAGCAGCCGGACAGGGGTTGAGACCCAGTACTTC | TRBJ2-5 | - | TRBV5-1 | TRBD1
CASSQGAALDEAFF | TGCGCCAGCAGCCAAGGGGCAGCCCTAGATGAAGCTTTCTTT | TRBJ1-1 | few | TRBV4-3 | -
CSVERVEGEKLFF | TGCAGCGTTGAAAGGGTTGAGGGGGAAAAACTGTTTTTT | TRBJ1-4 | - | TRBV29-1 | -
CASSELLFGGDENEQFF | TGTGCCAGCAGTGAGCTCCTTTTTGGGGGGGATGAAAATGAGCAGTTCTTC | TRBJ2-1 | once | TRBV6-1 | TRBD2
CASSPGLAAGRTDTQYF | TGTGCCAGCTCACCAGGGTTGGCGGCGGGACGCACAGATACGCAGTATTTT | TRBJ2-3 | - | TRBV18 | -
CASSIRQGALNEKLFF | TGTGCCAGCAGCATCCGACAGGGGGCGCTTAATGAAAAACTGTTTTTT | TRBJ1-4 | - | TRBV3-1/TRBV3-2 | TRBD1
CATSDPRQGKEQYF | TGTGCCACCAGTGATCCTCGACAGGGAAAGGAGCAGTACTTC | TRBJ2-7 | - | TRBV24-1 | TRBD1
CASTSPPEANEQFF | TGTGCCAGCACCTCCCCACCGGAGGCAAATGAGCAGTTCTTC | TRBJ2-1 | - | TRBV9 | -
CASSQDQGGRNEKLFF | TGCGCCAGCAGCCAAGATCAGGGAGGTCGTAATGAAAAACTGTTTTTT | TRBJ1-4 | once | TRBV4-1 | -
CASSTQEFWGHEQYF | TGTGCCAGCAGTACCCAGGAATTTTGGGGGCACGAGCAGTACTTC | TRBJ2-7 | - | TRBV27 | -
CASSIRAGFDSNQPQHF | TGTGCCAGTAGTATTCGGGCCGGGTTTGATAGCAATCAGCCCCAGCATTTT | TRBJ1-5 | few | TRBV19 | -
CASSRVLAGDRDNEQFF | TGTGCCAGCAGCCGCGTACTAGCGGGAGACAGGGACAATGAGCAGTTCTTC | TRBJ2-1 | - | TRBV5-4 | TRBD2
CASSGHGGALGYGYTF | TGTGCCAGCAGCGGACATGGGGGGGCTCTCGGCTATGGCTACACCTTC | TRBJ1-2 | - | TRBV9 | -
CASSRDYEQYF | TGTGCCAGCAGCCGCGACTACGAGCAGTACTTC | TRBJ2-7 | - | TRBV11-3 | -
CASSLAGGSTDTQYF | TGTGCCAGTAGTCTAGCGGGAGGGAGCACAGATACGCAGTATTTT | TRBJ2-3 | once | TRBV19 | TRBD2
CACIAGGPTDTQYF | TGTGCCTGTATAGCGGGAGGGCCGACAGATACGCAGTATTTT | TRBJ2-3 | - | TRBV30 | TRBD2
CASSIPITSSYEQYF | TGTGCCAGTAGTATTCCCATTACTAGCTCCTACGAGCAGTACTTC | TRBJ2-7 | - | TRBV19 | -
CASSVDRGNEQFF | TGTGCCAGCAGCGTGGACAGGGGCAATGAGCAGTTCTTC | TRBJ2-1 | once | TRBV7-3 | TRBD1
CASSLDGFWGYGYTF | TGTGCCAGCAGTTTGGACGGCTTTTGGGGCTATGGCTACACCTTC | TRBJ1-2 | - | TRBV6-6 | -
CASSVGGDTGELFF | TGTGCCAGCAGCGTAGGGGGGGACACCGGGGAGCTGTTTTTT | TRBJ2-2 | - | TRBV9 | -
CASRAGTNYNEQFF | TGTGCCAGCAGAGCCGGGACTAACTACAATGAGCAGTTCTTC | TRBJ2-1 | few | TRBV6-5 | TRBD2
CASSYAEGQNYGYTF | TGTGCCAGCAGTTACGCGGAGGGGCAGAACTATGGCTACACCTTC | TRBJ1-2 | once | TRBV13 | -
CASSMGGEEYF | TGTGCCAGTAGCATGGGAGGGGAGGAATACTTC | TRBJ2-7 | - | TRBV19 | TRBD2
CAIKGGVAGELFF | TGTGCCATCAAGGGAGGGGTCGCCGGGGAGCTGTTTTTT | TRBJ2-2 | - | TRBV10-3 | TRBD2
CASSFWGGGTDTQYF | TGTGCCAGCAGTTTCTGGGGGGGCGGCACAGATACGCAGTATTTT | TRBJ2-3 | - | TRBV5-8 | -
CATSDTSQETQYF | TGTGCCACCAGTGATACATCTCAAGAGACCCAGTACTTC | TRBJ2-5 | once | TRBV24-1 | -
CASSLNIGTRGGEQYF | TGTGCCAGCAGTTTAAACATTGGGACTAGAGGCGGCGAGCAGTACTTC | TRBJ2-7 | - | TRBV27 | TRBD2
CASSLIIMNTEAFF | TGTGCCAGCAGCTTGATTATCATGAACACTGAAGCTTTCTTT | TRBJ1-1 | - | TRBV5-5 | -
CASSYLQGANYGYTF | TGTGCCAGCAGTTACTTGCAGGGCGCTAACTATGGCTACACCTTC | TRBJ1-2 | - | TRBV6-6 | -
CASSSDFSEQYF | TGCGCCAGCAGCTCGGACTTCTCGGAGCAGTACTTC | TRBJ2-7 | - | TRBV10-2 | -
CASRGIVASSGNTIYF | TGTGCCAGTAGGGGGATCGTCGCAAGCTCTGGAAACACCATATATTTT | TRBJ1-3 | - | TRBV19 | -
CASSLGGVLLSYEQYF | TGTGCCAGCAGCTTAGGAGGCGTTCTCCTCTCCTACGAGCAGTACTTC | TRBJ2-7 | - | TRBV7-8 | -
CASSPSVGELFF | TGCGCCAGCAGCCCCTCTGTTGGGGAGCTGTTTTTT | TRBJ2-2 | - | TRBV5-1 | -
CASSTQKTRTEAFF | TGTGCCAGTAGTACCCAAAAGACCCGGACTGAAGCTTTCTTT | TRBJ1-1 | - | TRBV19 | -
CASSFVQLRGKDRQRETQYF | TGTGCCAGCAGCTTCGTGCAGCTTAGGGGGAAGGATAGGCAGAGAGAGACCCAGTACTTC | TRBJ2-5 | - | TRBV11-3 | -
CASRPGTGTQPQHF | TGTGCCAGTAGGCCCGGGACAGGGACGCAGCCCCAGCATTTT | TRBJ1-5 | once | TRBV19 | TRBD1
CASSSWGGNYEQYF | TGTGCCAGCAGCTCCTGGGGGGGCAATTACGAGCAGTACTTC | TRBJ2-7 | - | TRBV5-6 | -
CASSQEVAGFGNTIYF | TGCGCCAGCAGCCAAGAGGTGGCGGGCTTTGGAAACACCATATATTTT | TRBJ1-3 | - | TRBV4-3 | -
CAWSSDEKLFF | TGTGCCTGGTCCTCAGATGAAAAACTGTTTTTT | TRBJ1-4 | - | TRBV30 | -
CASSLEVGYYSNQPQHF | TGTGCCAGCAGCTTAGAAGTCGGGTATTATAGCAATCAGCCCCAGCATTTT | TRBJ1-5 | - | TRBV7-8 | -
CATSDTGAPPLGDTQYF | TGTGCCACCAGTGACACCGGGGCCCCACCGCTGGGGGATACGCAGTATTTT | TRBJ2-3 | once | TRBV24-1 | -
CASSRDNQPQHF | TGTGCCAGCTCCCGAGACAATCAGCCCCAGCATTTT | TRBJ1-5 | - | TRBV18 | -
CASSIGGGPGYEQYF | TGTGCCAGTAGTATAGGGGGTGGTCCCGGCTACGAGCAGTACTTC | TRBJ2-7 | - | TRBV19 | -
CASSLGAGGVYEQYF | TGTGCCAGCAGCTTGGGTGCGGGGGGCGTCTACGAGCAGTACTTC | TRBJ2-7 | - | TRBV5-4 | TRBD2
CASSNTSGRAYEQYF | TGTGCCAGCAGTAATACTAGCGGGAGGGCCTACGAGCAGTACTTC | TRBJ2-7 | - | TRBV6-1 | TRBD2
CASSYPARVHYGYTF | TGTGCCAGCAGTTACCCGGCCAGGGTACACTATGGCTACACCTTC | TRBJ1-2 | - | TRBV6-2/TRBV6-3 | -
CASSLATGGEETQYF | TGTGCCAGCAGCTTAGCCACAGGGGGAGAGGAGACCCAGTACTTC | TRBJ2-5 | - | TRBV11-2 | TRBD1
CASSQEADRTPSGNTIYF | TGTGCCAGCAGCCAAGAGGCGGACAGGACGCCCTCTGGAAACACCATATATTTT | TRBJ1-3 | - | TRBV3-1/TRBV3-2 | TRBD1
CAISSGNQPQHF | TGTGCCATCTCATCGGGTAATCAGCCCCAGCATTTT | TRBJ1-5 | - | TRBV10-3 | -
CASSLRDPDWYEQYF | TGTGCCAGCAGCTTGCGCGACCCAGATTGGTACGAGCAGTACTTC | TRBJ2-7 | - | TRBV7-7 | -
CASSYSRDRGEQYF | TGTGCCAGCAGTTACTCGAGGGACCGTGGGGAGCAGTACTTC | TRBJ2-7 | - | TRBV6-5 | -
CASSLGQGGIQYF | TGTGCCAGCAGCTTAGGACAGGGGGGCATTCAGTACTTC | TRBJ2-4 | - | TRBV7-2 | TRBD1
CAISESVYEQYF | TGTGCCATCAGTGAGTCAGTTTACGAGCAGTACTTC | TRBJ2-7 | - | TRBV10-3 | -